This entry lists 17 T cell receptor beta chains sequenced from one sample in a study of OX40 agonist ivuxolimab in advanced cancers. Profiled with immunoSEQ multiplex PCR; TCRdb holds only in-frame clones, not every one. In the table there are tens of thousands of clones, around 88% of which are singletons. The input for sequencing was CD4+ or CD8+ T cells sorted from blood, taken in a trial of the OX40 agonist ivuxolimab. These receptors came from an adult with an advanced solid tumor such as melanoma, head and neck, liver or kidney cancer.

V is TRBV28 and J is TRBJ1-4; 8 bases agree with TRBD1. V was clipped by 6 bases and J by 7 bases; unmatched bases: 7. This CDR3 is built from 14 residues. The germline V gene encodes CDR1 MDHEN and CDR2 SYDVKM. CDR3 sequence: CASRRTGLSEKLFF. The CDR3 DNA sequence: TGTGCCAGCAGGAGGACAGGGCTATCTGAAAAACTGTTTTTT.

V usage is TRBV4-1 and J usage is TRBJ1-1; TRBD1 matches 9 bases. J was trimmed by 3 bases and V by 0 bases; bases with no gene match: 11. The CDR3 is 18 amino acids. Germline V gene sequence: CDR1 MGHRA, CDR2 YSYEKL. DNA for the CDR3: TGCGCCAGCAGCCAAGATGCGTGGGGGACAGGGCTAGACACTGAAGCTTTCTTT. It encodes CASSQDAWGTGLDTEAFF.

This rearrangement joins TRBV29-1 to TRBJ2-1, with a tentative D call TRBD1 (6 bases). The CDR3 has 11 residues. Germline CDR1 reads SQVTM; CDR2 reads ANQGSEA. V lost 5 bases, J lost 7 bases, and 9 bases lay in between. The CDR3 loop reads CSVPQGNEQFF. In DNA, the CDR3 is TGCAGCGTTCCGCAGGGGAATGAGCAGTTCTTC.

The CDR3 spells CASLGGGLDLNTGELFF. The CDR3 region has the DNA TGTGCCAGCCTCGGTGGGGGATTAGATTTGAACACCGGGGAGCTGTTTTTT. V is TRBV7-9 and J is TRBJ2-2; D tentatively reads TRBD1 or TRBD2 (5 bases each). This CDR3 is built from 17 residues. V was shortened by 8 bases and J by 1 base, with 20 bases between the two germline ends. Per the germline V gene, CDR1 is SEHNR and CDR2 is FQNEAQ (reference sequence).

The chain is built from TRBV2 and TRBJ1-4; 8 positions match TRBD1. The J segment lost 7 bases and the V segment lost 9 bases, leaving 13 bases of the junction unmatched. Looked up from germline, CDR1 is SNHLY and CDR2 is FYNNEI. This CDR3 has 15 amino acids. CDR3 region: CARLGQGAGGEKLFF. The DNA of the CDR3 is TGTGCCAGACTCGGGCAGGGGGCAGGGGGTGAAAAACTGTTTTTT.

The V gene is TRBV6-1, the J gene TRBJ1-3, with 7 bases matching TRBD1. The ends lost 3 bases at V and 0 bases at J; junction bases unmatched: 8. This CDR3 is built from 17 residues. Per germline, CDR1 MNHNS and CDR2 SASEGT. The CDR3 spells CASSDWTGVPSGNTIYF. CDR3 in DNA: TGTGCCAGCAGTGATTGGACAGGCGTCCCCTCTGGAAACACCATATATTTT.

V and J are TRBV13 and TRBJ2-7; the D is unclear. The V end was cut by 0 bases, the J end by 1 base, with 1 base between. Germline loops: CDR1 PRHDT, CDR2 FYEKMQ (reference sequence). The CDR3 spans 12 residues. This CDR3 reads CASSLGSYEQYF. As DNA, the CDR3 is TGTGCCAGCAGCTTAGGATCCTACGAGCAGTACTTC.

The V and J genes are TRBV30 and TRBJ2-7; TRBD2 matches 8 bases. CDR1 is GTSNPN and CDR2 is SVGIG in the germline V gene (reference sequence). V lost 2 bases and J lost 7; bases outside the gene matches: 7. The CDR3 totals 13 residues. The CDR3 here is CAWSSSGRQEQYF. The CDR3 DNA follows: TGTGCCTGGAGTAGCAGCGGGAGACAGGAGCAGTACTTC.

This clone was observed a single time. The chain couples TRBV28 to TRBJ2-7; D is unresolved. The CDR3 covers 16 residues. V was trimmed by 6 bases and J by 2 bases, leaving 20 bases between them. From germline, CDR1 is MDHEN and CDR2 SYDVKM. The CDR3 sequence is CASSPTVAENTYEQYF. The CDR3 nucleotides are TGTGCCAGCAGCCCTACTGTTGCCGAGAACACCTACGAGCAGTACTTC.

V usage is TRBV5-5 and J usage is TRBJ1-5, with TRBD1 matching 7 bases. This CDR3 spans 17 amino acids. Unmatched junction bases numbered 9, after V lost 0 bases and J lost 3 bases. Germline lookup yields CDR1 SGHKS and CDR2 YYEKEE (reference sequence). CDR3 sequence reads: CASSLGVQDRHNQPQHF. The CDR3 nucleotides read TGTGCCAGCAGCTTGGGAGTGCAGGACAGGCACAATCAGCCCCAGCATTTT.

The CDR3, as DNA: TGTGCCAGCAGTTTAAGGAAGTTTAGGAGGGTAAGTGGTGGCTACACCTTC. Its translation is CASSLRKFRRVSGGYTF. This chain uses TRBV27 with TRBJ1-2, with D uncertain. Looked up from germline, CDR1 is MNHEY and CDR2 is SMNVEV (reference sequence). The CDR3 length is 17 residues. With 2 bases removed from V and 7 bases from J, the gap between germline ends came to 23 bases.

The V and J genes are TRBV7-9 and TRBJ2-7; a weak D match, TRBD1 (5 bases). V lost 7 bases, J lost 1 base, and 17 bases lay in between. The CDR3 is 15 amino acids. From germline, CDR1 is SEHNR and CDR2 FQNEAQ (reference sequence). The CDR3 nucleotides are TGTGCCAGCAAACCAGGCCCAGGGAAATCCTACGAGCAGTACTTC. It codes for CASKPGPGKSYEQYF. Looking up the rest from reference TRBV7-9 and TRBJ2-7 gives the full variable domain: DTGVSQNPRHKITKRGQNVTFRCDPISEHNRLYWYRQTLGQGPEFLTYFQNEAQLEKSRLLSDRFSAERPKGSFSTLEIQRTEQGDSAMYLCASKPGPGKSYEQYFGPGTRLTVT.

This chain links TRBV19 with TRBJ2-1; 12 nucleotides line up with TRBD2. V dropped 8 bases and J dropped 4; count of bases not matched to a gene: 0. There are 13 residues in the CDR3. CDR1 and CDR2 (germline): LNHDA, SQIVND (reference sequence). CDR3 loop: CASGTSGYNEQFF. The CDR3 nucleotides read TGTGCCAGTGGGACTAGCGGGTACAATGAGCAGTTCTTC.

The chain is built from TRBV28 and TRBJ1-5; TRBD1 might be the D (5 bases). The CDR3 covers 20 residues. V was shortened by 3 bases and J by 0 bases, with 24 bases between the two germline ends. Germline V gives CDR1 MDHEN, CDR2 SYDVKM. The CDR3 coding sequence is TGTGCCAGCAGTTTCTCGGGGCGTCCAGGGACGGATTATAGCAATCAGCCCCAGCATTTT. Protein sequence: CASSFSGRPGTDYSNQPQHF.

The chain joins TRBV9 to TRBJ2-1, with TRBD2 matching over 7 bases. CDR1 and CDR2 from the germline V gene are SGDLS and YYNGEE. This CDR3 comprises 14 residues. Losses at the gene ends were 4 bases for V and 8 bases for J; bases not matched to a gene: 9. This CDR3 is CASSPGEGRDEQFF. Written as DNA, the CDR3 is TGTGCCAGCAGCCCCGGGGAGGGGAGGGATGAGCAGTTCTTC.

The CDR3 nucleotides read TGTGCCAGCAGCGGGCGGAACAATGAGCAGTTCTTC. This sequence encodes CASSGRNNEQFF. The chain joins TRBV9 to TRBJ2-1, with unresolved D. Looked up from germline, CDR1 is SGDLS and CDR2 is YYNGEE. The CDR3 runs to 12 residues. V was trimmed by 3 bases and J by 5 bases, leaving 6 bases between them.

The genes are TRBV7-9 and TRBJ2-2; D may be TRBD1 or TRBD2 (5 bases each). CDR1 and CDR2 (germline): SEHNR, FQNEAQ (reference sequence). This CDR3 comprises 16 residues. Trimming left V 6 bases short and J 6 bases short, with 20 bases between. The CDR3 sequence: CASRNRDPRIPGELFF. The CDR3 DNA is TGTGCCAGCAGAAACCGGGACCCCCGAATTCCCGGGGAGCTGTTTTTT.